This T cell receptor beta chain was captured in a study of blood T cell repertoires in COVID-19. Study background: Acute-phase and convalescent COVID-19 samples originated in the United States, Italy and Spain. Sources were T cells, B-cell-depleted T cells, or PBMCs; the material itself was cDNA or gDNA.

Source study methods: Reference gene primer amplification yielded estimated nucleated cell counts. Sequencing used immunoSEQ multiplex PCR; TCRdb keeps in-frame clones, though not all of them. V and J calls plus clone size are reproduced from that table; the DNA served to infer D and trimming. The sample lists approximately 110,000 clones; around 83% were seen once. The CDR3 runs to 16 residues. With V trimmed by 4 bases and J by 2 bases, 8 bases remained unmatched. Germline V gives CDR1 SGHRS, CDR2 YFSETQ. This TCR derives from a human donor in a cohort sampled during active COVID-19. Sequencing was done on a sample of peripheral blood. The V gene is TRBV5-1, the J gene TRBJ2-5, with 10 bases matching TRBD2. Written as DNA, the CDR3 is TGCGCCAGCAGCGCCTTGGGGACTAGCGCTCAAGAGACCCAGTACTTC. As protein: CASSALGTSAQETQYF.